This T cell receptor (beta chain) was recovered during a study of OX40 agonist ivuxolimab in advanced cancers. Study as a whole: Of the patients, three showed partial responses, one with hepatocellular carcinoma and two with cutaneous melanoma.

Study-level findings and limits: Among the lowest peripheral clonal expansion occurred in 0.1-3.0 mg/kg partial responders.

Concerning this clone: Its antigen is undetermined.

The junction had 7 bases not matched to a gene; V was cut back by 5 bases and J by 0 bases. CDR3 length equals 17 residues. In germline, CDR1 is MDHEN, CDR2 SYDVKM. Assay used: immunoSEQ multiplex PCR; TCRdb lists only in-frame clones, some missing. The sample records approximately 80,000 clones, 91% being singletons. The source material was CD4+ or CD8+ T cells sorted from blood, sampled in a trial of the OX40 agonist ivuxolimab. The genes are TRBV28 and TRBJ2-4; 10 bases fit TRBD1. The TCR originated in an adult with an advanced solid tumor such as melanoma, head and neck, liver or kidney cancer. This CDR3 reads CASSPDRGELAKNIQYF. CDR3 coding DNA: TGTGCCAGCAGTCCGGACAGGGGGGAACTAGCCAAAAACATTCAGTACTTC.